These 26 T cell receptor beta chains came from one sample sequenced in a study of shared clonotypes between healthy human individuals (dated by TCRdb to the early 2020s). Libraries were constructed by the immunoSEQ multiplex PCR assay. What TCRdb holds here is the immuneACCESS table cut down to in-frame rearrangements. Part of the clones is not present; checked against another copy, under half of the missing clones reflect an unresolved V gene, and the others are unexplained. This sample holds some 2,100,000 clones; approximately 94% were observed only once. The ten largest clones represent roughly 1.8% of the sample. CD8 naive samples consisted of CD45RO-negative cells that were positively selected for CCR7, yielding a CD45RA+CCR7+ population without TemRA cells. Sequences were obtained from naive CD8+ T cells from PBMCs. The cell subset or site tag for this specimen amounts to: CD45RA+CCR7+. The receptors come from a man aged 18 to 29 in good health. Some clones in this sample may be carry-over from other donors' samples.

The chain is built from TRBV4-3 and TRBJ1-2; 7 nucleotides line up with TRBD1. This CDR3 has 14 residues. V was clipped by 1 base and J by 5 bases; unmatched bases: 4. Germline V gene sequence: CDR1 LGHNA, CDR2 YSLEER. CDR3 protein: CASSQGQGGYGYTF. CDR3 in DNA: TGCGCCAGCAGCCAAGGACAGGGCGGGTATGGCTACACCTTC.

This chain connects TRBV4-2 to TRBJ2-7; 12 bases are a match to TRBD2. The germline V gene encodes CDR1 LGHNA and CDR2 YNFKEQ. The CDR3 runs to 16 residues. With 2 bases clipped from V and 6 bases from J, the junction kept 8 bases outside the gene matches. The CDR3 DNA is TGTGCCAGCAGCCAATTGAAGACTAGCGGGAGCGGCGAGCAGTACTTC. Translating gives CASSQLKTSGSGEQYF.

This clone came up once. Written as DNA, the CDR3 is TGTGCCAGCAGCAAGGACGGAAGGAGCTCCTACGAGCAGTACTTC. Its translation: CASSKDGRSSYEQYF. This chain uses TRBV21-1 with TRBJ2-7. TRBV21-1 represents a pseudogene. The CDR3 is made up of 15 amino acids.

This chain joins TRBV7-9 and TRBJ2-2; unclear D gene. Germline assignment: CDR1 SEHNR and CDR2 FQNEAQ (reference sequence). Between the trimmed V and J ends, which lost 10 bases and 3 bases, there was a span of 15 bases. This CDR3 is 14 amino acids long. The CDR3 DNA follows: TGTGCCATTCAAACGATGACCCACACCGGGGAGCTGTTTTTT. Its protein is CAIQTMTHTGELFF.

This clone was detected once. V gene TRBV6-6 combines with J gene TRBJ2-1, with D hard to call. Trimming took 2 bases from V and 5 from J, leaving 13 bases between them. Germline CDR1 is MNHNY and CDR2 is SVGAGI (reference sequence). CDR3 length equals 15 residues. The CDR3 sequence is CASSYPGIADNEQFF. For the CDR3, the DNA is TGTGCCAGCAGTTACCCAGGTATCGCGGACAATGAGCAGTTCTTC.

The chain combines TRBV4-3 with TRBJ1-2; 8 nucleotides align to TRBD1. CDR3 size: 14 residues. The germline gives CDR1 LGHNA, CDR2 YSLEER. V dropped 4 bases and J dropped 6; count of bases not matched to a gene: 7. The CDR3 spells CASSPWTGRDGYTF. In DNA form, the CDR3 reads TGCGCCAGCAGCCCCTGGACAGGGAGGGATGGCTACACCTTC.

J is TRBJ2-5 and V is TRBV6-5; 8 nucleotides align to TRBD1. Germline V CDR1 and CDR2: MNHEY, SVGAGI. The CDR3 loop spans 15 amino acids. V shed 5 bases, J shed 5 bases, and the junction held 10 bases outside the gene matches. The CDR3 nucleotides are TGTGCCAGCAGTCCTCTCGGGACAGGTTCGGAGACCCAGTACTTC. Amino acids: CASSPLGTGSETQYF.

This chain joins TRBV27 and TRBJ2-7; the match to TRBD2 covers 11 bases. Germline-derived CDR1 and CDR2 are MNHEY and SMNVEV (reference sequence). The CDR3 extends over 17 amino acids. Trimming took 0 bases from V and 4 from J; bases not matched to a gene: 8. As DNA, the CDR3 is TGTGCCAGCAGTTTATCAGTCGGTAGCGGGAGGGGTTACGAGCAGTACTTC. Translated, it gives CASSLSVGSGRGYEQYF.

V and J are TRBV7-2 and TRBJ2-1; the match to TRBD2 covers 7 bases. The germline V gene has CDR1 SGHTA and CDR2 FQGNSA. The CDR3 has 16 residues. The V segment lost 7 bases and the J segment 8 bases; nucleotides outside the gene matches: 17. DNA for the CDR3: TGTGCCAGCAACTTTGGTCTCAGACTAGCCTTCGATGAGCAGTTCTTC. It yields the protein CASNFGLRLAFDEQFF.

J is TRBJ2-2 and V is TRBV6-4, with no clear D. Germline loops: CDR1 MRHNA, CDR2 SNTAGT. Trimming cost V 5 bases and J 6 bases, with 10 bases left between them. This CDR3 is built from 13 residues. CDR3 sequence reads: CASSPTLAGELFF. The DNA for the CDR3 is TGTGCCAGCAGTCCCACATTGGCCGGGGAGCTGTTTTTT.

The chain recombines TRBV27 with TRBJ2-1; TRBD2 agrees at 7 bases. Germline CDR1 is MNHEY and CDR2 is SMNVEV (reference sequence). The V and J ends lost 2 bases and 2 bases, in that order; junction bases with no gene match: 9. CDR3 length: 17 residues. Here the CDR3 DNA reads TGTGCCAGCAGTTTACGACTAGCTACAGATCCCTACAATGAGCAGTTCTTC. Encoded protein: CASSLRLATDPYNEQFF.

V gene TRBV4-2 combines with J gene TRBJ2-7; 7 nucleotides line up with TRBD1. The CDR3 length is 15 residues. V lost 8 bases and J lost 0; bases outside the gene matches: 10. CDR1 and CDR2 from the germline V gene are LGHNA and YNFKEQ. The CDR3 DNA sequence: TGTGCCAGCGGAAACCGGGACAGCGCCTCCTACGAGCAGTACTTC. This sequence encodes CASGNRDSASYEQYF.

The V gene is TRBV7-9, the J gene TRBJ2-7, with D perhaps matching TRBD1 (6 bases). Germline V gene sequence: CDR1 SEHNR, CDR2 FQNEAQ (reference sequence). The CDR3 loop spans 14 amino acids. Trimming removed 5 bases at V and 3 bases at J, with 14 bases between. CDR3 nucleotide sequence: TGTGCCAGCAGCCAACAGGACAGACACTACGAGCAGTACTTC. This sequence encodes CASSQQDRHYEQYF.

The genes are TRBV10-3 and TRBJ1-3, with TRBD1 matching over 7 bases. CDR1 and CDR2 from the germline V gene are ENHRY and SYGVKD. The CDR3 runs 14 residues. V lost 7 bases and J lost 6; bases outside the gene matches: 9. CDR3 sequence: CAIMNQGGENTIYF. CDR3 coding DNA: TGTGCCATCATGAATCAGGGGGGTGAAAACACCATATATTTT.

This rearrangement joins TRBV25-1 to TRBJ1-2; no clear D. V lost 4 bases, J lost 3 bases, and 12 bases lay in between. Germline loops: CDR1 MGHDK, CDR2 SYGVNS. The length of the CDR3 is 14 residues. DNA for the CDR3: TGTGCCAGCAGTGGGGTAGGGCACGACTATGGCTACACCTTC. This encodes CASSGVGHDYGYTF.

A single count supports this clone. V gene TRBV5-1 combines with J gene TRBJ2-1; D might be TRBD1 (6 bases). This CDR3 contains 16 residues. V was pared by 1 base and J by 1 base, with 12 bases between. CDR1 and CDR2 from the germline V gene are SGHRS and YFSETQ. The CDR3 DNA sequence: TGCGCCAGCAGCTTGAATGGCCAGGGGTCCTACAATGAGCAGTTCTTC. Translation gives CASSLNGQGSYNEQFF.

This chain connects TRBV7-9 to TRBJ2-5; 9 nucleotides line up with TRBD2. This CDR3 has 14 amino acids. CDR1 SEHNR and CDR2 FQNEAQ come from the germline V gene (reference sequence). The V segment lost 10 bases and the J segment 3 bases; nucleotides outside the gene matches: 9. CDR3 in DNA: TGTGCCACCACTAGCGGGCCTAATAAAGAGACCCAGTACTTC. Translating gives CATTSGPNKETQYF.

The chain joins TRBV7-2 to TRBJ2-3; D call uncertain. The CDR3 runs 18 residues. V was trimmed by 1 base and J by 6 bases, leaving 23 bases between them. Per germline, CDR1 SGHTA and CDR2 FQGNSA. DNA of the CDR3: TGTGCCAGCAGCTTAGATAAGTCGGCAGGCCCCATGTCTGATACGCAGTATTTT. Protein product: CASSLDKSAGPMSDTQYF. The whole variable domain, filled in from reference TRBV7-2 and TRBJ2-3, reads GAGVSQSPSNKVTEKGKDVELRCDPISGHTALYWYRQSLGQGLEFLIYFQGNSAPDKSGLPSDRFSAERTGGSVSTLTIQRTQQEDSAVYLCASSLDKSAGPMSDTQYFGPGTRLTVL.

The CDR3 spells CASSSLTALLGADTQYF. The CDR3 DNA follows: TGTGCCAGCAGCTCTTTAACGGCGCTCCTCGGGGCAGATACGCAGTATTTT. The chain couples TRBV27 to TRBJ2-3; TRBD2 is a possible D gene (5 bases). CDR1 MNHEY and CDR2 SMNVEV come from the germline V gene (reference sequence). Trimming cost V 6 bases and J 4 bases, with 23 bases left between them. This CDR3 is 17 amino acids long.

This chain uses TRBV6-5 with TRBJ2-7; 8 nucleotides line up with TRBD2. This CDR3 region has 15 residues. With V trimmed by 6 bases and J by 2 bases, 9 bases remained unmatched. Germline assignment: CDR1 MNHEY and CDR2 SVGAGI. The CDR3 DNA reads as TGTGCCAGCAGGTACAGCGGGGGAGAGGCCTACGAGCAGTACTTC. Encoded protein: CASRYSGGEAYEQYF.

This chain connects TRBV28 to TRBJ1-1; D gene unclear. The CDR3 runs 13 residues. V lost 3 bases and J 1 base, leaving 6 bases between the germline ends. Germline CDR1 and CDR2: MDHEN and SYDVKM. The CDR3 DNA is TGTGCCAGCAGTTTTTATTCGAACACTGAAGCTTTCTTT. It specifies CASSFYSNTEAFF. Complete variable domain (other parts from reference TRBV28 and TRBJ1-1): DVKVTQSSRYLVKRTGEKVFLECVQDMDHENMFWYRQDPGLGLRLIYFSYDVKMKEKGDIPEGYSVSREKKERFSLILESASTNQTSMYLCASSFYSNTEAFFGQGTRLTVV.

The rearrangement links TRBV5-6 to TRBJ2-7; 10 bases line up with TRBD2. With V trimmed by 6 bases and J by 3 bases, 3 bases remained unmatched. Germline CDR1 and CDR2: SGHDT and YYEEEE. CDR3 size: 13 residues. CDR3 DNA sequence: TGTGCCAGCACGCGGACTAGCGGCTACGAGCAGTACTTC. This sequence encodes CASTRTSGYEQYF.

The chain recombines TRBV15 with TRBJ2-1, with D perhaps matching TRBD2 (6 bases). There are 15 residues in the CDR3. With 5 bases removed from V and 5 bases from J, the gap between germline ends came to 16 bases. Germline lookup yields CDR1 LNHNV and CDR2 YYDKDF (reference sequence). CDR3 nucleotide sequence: TGTGCCACCAGCGGTAACCGCGGGGCCAACAATGAGCAGTTCTTC. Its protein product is CATSGNRGANNEQFF.

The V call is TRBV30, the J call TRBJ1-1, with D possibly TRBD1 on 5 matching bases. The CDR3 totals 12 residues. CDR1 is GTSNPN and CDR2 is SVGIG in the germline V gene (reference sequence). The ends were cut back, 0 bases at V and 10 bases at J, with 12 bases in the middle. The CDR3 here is CAWSVEGNRAFF. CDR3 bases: TGTGCCTGGAGTGTAGAGGGGAATCGAGCTTTCTTT.

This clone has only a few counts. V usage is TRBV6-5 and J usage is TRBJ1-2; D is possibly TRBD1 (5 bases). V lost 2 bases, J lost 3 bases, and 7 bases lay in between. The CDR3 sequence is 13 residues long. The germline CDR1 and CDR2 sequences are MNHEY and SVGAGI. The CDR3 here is CASSYQTDYGYTF. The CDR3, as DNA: TGTGCCAGCAGTTACCAGACAGACTATGGCTACACCTTC.

CDR3 region: CASSFSPYSLRGRDFNEQFF. The CDR3 DNA reads as TGCGCCAGCAGCTTTTCTCCTTATTCGCTCCGCGGGAGGGACTTCAATGAGCAGTTCTTC. The chain joins TRBV5-1 to TRBJ2-1, with TRBD2 matching over 9 bases. The J segment lost 6 bases and the V segment lost 2 bases, leaving 21 bases of the junction unmatched. From germline, CDR1 is SGHRS and CDR2 YFSETQ. CDR3 length: 20 amino acids.